Listed below are T cell receptor beta chains from one sample, sequenced in a study of cytomegalovirus exposure and HLA in healthy donors. Data came from immunoSEQ multiplex PCR; TCRdb stores just in-frame clones and leaves some out. The data show around 120,000 clones, approximately 90% seen once. The sequenced material came from PBMCs. The receptors stem from a woman aged 18-29 years in good health and CMV-seronegative. Both conserved end residues are part of each CDR3. The D gene is left open where the match is weak. Clone size is stated in some rows and not others, as once, few, many or a class when expanded.

TRBV4-3	TRBD1	.	TRBJ1-4	TGCGCCAGCAGCCGGATTCGGGACAGGGACGCAACTAATGAAAAACTGTTTTTT	CASSRIRDRDATNEKLFF
TRBV19	.	.	TRBJ1-1	TGTGCCAGTAGTATTCCTACTGAAGCTTTCTTT	CASSIPTEAFF
TRBV4-3	TRBD1	.	TRBJ2-7	TGCGCCAGCAGCCCAGGGACAGGGATTAGCTCCTACGAGCAGTACTTC	CASSPGTGISSYEQYF
TRBV7-2	TRBD2	.	TRBJ2-7	TGTGCCAGCACTTTTACCGGGACTAGCTCCTACGAGCAGTACTTC	CASTFTGTSSYEQYF
TRBV29-1	.	.	TRBJ1-1	TGCAGCGTTGTCGACAGGCTGAACACTGAAGCTTTCTTT	CSVVDRLNTEAFF
TRBV5-1	TRBD1	once	TRBJ2-7	TGCGCCAGCAGCTTGGGACAGGGGGAGTACGAGCAGTACTTC	CASSLGQGEYEQYF
TRBV2	.	.	TRBJ1-1	TGTGCCAGCAGAGGAGCCTCGGGGGGAACTGAAGCTTTCTTT	CASRGASGGTEAFF
TRBV2	TRBD1	.	TRBJ2-7	TGTGCCAGCCACTTAGGGGGACAGAGCTACGAGCAGTACTTC	CASHLGGQSYEQYF
TRBV30	.	.	TRBJ1-1	TGTGCCTGGAGTGTAACAGGGTGGGAAGCTTTCTTT	CAWSVTGWEAFF
TRBV5-1	TRBD2	.	TRBJ2-5	TGCGCCAGCAGCTACGGGACTAGCGGGGAAGAGACCCAGTACTTC	CASSYGTSGEETQYF
TRBV11-1	TRBD1	few	TRBJ2-1	TGTGCCAGCAGCTTACTGACGGGACAGGGGGCCTACAATGAGCAGTTCTTC	CASSLLTGQGAYNEQFF
TRBV27	.	.	TRBJ2-1	TGTGCCAGCGGCCCCGCCTACAATGAGCAGTTCTTC	CASGPAYNEQFF
TRBV11-3	.	.	TRBJ2-1	TGTGCCAGCAGCTTAGCCATTAGCGGTGAGCAGTTCTTC	CASSLAISGEQFF
TRBV2	TRBD1	.	TRBJ2-3	TGTGCCAGCAGTGAAGTCACAGGGGGCACAGATACGCAGTATTTT	CASSEVTGGTDTQYF
TRBV6-1	.	.	TRBJ2-7	TGTGCCAGCAGTGATCTAGGGGCCTCCGGGTTGTACGAGCAGTACTTC	CASSDLGASGLYEQYF
TRBV5-1	TRBD2	.	TRBJ2-7	TGCGCCAGCAGCTTGGAAGGCGGGGGGGCCATGACGGACGAGCAGTACTTC	CASSLEGGGAMTDEQYF
TRBV6-1	.	.	TRBJ1-2	TGTGCCAGCAGTGACAGGGGTCAGAACTATGGCTACACCTTC	CASSDRGQNYGYTF
TRBV30	.	once	TRBJ2-2	TGTGCCTGGTCACTAGGATACAACACCGGGGAGCTGTTTTTT	CAWSLGYNTGELFF
TRBV6-5	.	.	TRBJ2-5	TGTGCCAGCGGGAGGGGGGGTCAAGAGACCCAGTACTTC	CASGRGGQETQYF